This TCR beta chain was captured in a study of blood T cell repertoires in COVID-19 (dated by TCRdb to 2018 to 2020). At the level of the whole study: Collaborator samples came from the United States, Italy and Spain and covered acute and convalescent phases of COVID-19. The material from the prospective study consisted of cDNA or gDNA derived from T cells, B-cell-depleted T cells, or PBMCs. Nearly every sample came with metadata listing a de-identified subject ID, COVID-19 status, age in years and sex. Subjects who had been exposed to COVID-19, were actively infected with it, or had recovered from it provided the deeply sampled blood TCRbeta repertoires that made up the dataset. A freely available public database, intended as a resource for researchers studying the immune response to SARS-CoV-2, is where the repertoires were released. Where HLA class I and class II types were available, the types were taken from metadata supplied by the sample provider, not from assay-based typing. Samples came from the ongoing ImmuneRACE study (first 160 participants) plus 1,254 subjects from 6 global collaborators.

The germline V gene (reference sequence) sets CDR1 to LNHNV and CDR2 to YYDKDF. The CDR3 runs 15 residues from the cysteine to the phenylalanine. The only DNA kept is the CDR3, 45 bases in frame from the first base. Relative to germline, V is 1 base shorter and J is 0 bases shorter, with 9 bases between their ends. TCRbeta CDR3 regions were amplified from genomic DNA using the immunoSEQ Assay, a bias-controlled multiplex PCR. Per the source publication's procedure: The number of nucleated cells in each sample was estimated from the amplification of reference gene primers within the assay. To quantify the absolute abundance of each unique TCRbeta CDR3 rearrangement, sequence reads were collapsed and filtered. For each sample, productive Simpson clonality was calculated as the square root of Simpson's diversity index over productive rearrangements. This immuneACCESS table, as held by TCRdb, lists in-frame sequences with V and J called but not all clones. Of the missing ones, under half trace to an unresolved V gene in checked studies; the others have no known cause. V and J calls plus clone size are reproduced from that table; the DNA served to infer D and trimming. This sample gives some 100,000 clones in total; roughly 84% of them show up just once. The ten largest make up roughly 13% of the sample.

Broad study findings and their caveats: Clinical and demographic metadata were provided uncurated, with the amount varying by source and participant.

Details on this clone: Its binding antigen is unknown. Base qualities were left out, and no much larger clone turns up one base away.

Each collaborating institution followed its own protocols to collect whole blood in K2EDTA tubes. Collaborator samples were shipped for TCRbeta analysis as frozen whole blood, isolated PBMCs, or DNA extracted from either sample type. The rearrangement joined TRBV15 to TRBJ1-1, with no confidently assigned D gene. The sequenced material came from peripheral blood. The receptor comes from a human donor in a cohort sampled during active COVID-19. The CDR3 amino acid sequence is: CATSRGGGMNTEAFF. The nucleotides are TGTGCCACCAGCAGAGGGGGAGGGATGAACACTGAAGCTTTCTTT.